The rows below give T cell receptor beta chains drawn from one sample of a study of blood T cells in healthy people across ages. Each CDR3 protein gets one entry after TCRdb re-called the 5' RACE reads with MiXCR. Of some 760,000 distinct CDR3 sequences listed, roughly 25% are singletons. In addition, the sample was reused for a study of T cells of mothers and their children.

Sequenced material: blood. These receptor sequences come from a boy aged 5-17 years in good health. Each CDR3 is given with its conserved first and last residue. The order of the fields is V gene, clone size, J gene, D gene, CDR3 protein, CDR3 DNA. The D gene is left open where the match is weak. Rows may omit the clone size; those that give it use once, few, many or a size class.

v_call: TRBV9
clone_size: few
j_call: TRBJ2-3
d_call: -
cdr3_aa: CASSVPGTGTMDTQYF
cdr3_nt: TGTGCCAGCAGCGTTCCCGGGACGGGTACGATGGATACGCAGTATTTT

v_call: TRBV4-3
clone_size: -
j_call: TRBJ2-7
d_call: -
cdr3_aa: CAGSQDRTAYEQYF
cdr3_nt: TGCGCCGGCAGCCAAGATCGGACAGCCTACGAGCAGTACTTC

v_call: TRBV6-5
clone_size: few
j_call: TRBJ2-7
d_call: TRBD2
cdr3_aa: CASSSRTSGGLTYEQYF
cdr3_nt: TGTGCCAGCAGTTCCCGGACTAGCGGGGGACTAACCTACGAGCAGTACTTC

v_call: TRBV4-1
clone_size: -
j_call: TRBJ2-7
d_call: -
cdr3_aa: CASSQESLGIARYEQYF
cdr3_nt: TGCGCCAGCAGCCAAGAAAGTTTGGGAATTGCTCGCTACGAGCAGTACTTC

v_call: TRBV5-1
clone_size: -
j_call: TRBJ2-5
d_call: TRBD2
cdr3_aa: CASSLIAGETQYF
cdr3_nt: TGCGCCAGCAGCTTGATAGCGGGAGAGACCCAGTACTTC

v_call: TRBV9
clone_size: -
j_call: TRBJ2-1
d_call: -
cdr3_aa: CASSPRGQGSLYNEQFF
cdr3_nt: TGTGCCAGCAGCCCCCGCGGGCAGGGGTCCCTATACAATGAGCAGTTCTTC

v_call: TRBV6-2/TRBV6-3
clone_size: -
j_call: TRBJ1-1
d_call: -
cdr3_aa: CASSGTGLSEAFF
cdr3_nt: TGTGCCAGCAGTGGAACGGGACTGTCTGAAGCTTTCTTT

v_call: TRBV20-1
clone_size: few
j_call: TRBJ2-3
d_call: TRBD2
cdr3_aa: CSARTSGRLFSTDTQYF
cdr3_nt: TGCAGTGCTCGGACTAGCGGGAGGTTGTTTAGCACAGATACGCAGTATTTT

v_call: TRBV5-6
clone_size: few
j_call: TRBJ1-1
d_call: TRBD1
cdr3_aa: CASTTIGYRGLDTEAFF
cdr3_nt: TGTGCCAGCACCACCATAGGCTACAGGGGGCTCGACACTGAAGCTTTCTTT

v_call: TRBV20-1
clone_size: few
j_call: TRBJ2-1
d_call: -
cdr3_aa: CSARDVGSGVLDEQFF
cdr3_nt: TGCAGTGCTAGAGATGTAGGTAGCGGCGTTTTGGATGAGCAGTTCTTC

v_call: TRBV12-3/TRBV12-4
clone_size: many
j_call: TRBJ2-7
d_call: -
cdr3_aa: CASSSQAHEQYF
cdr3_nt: TGTGCCAGCAGTTCACAGGCCCACGAGCAGTACTTC

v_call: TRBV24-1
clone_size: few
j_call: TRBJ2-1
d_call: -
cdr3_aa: CATSDYHRSFEQFF
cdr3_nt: TGTGCCACCAGTGACTACCACAGGAGTTTCGAGCAGTTCTTC

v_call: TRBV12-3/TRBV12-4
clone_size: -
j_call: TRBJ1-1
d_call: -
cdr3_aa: CASSLILGFGTEAFF
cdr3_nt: TGTGCCAGCAGTTTAATCCTAGGGTTCGGCACTGAAGCTTTCTTT

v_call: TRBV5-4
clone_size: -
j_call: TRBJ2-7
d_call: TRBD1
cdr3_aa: CASRTGGSGEQYF
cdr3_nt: TGTGCCAGCAGGACAGGGGGCTCTGGCGAGCAGTACTTC

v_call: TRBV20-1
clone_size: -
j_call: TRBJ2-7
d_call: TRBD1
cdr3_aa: CSAREGQGVRYEQYF
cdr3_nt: TGCAGTGCTAGGGAGGGACAGGGTGTTCGCTACGAGCAGTACTTC

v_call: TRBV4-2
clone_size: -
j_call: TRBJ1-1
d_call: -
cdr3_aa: CASSQEADANTEAFF
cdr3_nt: TGTGCCAGCAGCCAAGAGGCAGATGCGAACACTGAAGCTTTCTTT

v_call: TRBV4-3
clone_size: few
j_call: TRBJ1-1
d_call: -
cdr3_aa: CASSQDRAGGLNTEAFF
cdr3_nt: TGCGCCAGCAGCCAAGATCGGGCGGGAGGGTTAAACACTGAAGCTTTCTTT

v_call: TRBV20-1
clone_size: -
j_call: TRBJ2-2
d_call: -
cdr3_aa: CSAAPDTGELFF
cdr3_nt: TGCAGTGCCGCGCCTGACACCGGGGAGCTGTTTTTT

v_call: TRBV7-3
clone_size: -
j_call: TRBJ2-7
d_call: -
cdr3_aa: CASSLGHGAYEQYF
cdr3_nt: TGTGCCAGCAGCTTGGGACACGGAGCCTACGAGCAGTACTTC

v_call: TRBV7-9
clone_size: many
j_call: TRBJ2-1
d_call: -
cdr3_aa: CASSALAGDYNEQFF
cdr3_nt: TGTGCCAGCAGCGCACTAGCTGGGGACTACAATGAGCAGTTCTTC

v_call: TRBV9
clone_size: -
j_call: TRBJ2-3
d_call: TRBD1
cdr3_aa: CAGSEDRGIDTQYF
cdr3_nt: TGTGCCGGCAGCGAGGACAGGGGGATTGATACGCAGTATTTT

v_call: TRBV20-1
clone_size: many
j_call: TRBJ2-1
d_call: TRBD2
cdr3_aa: CSSHSGRPADEQFF
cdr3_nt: TGCAGTTCACATAGCGGGAGACCGGCGGATGAGCAGTTCTTC

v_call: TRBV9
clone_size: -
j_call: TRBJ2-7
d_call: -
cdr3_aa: CASSATGEVVGEQYF
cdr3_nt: TGTGCCAGCAGCGCAACAGGGGAGGTAGTGGGCGAGCAGTACTTC

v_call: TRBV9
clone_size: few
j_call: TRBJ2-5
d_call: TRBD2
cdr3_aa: CASSVEGVREGQETQYF
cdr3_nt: TGTGCCAGCAGCGTAGAGGGAGTTAGGGAGGGCCAGGAGACCCAGTACTTC

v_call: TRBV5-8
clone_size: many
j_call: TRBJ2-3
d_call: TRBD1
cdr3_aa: CASSLTGGIDTQYF
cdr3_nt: TGTGCCAGCAGCTTGACAGGGGGCATAGATACGCAGTATTTT

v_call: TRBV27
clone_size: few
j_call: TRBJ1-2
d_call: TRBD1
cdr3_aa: CASSLKDRGFGYTF
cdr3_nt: TGTGCCAGCAGTTTAAAGGACAGGGGATTTGGCTACACCTTC

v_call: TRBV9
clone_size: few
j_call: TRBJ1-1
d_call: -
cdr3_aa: CASSPIERGAANTEAFF
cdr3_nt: TGTGCCAGCAGCCCTATTGAGCGGGGCGCAGCGAACACTGAAGCTTTCTTT

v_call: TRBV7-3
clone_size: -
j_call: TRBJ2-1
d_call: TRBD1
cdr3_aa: CASSLTGTVLDNEQFF
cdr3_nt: TGTGCCAGCAGCTTAACCGGGACAGTCCTCGACAATGAGCAGTTCTTC

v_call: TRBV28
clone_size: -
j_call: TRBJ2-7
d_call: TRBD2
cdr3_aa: CASSFPGLAGFDEQYF
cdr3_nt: TGTGCCAGCAGTTTCCCTGGACTAGCGGGATTTGACGAGCAGTACTTC

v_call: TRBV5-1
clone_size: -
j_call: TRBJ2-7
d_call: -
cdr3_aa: CASSLEVRTYEQYF
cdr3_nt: TGCGCCAGCAGCTTGGAGGTACGAACCTACGAGCAGTACTTC

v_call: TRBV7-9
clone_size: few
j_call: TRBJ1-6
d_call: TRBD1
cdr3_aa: CASSLTGDNSPLHF
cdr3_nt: TGTGCCAGCAGCTTGACAGGGGATAATTCACCCCTCCACTTT

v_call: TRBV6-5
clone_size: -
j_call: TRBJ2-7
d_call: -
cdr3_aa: CAGSPLLALSYEQYF
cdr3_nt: TGTGCCGGCAGCCCCCTCTTGGCACTTTCCTACGAGCAGTACTTC

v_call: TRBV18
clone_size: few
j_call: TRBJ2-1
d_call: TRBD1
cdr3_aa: CASSRTGNYNEQFF
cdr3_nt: TGTGCCAGCTCACGGACAGGGAACTACAATGAGCAGTTCTTC

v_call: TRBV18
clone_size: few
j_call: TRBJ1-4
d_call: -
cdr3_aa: CASSLNREEKLFF
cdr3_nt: TGTGCCAGCTCACTTAACCGAGAGGAAAAACTGTTTTTT

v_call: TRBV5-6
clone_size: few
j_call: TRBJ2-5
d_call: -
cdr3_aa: CASSLDTGPTQYF
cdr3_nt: TGTGCCAGCAGCTTGGATACAGGGCCGACCCAGTACTTC

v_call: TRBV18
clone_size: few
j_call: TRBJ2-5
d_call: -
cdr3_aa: CASSPSRAPETQYF
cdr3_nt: TGTGCCAGCTCACCATCACGGGCCCCGGAGACCCAGTACTTC

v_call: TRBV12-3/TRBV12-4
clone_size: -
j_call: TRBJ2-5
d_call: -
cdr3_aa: CASSGGVLADTRGETQYF
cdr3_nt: TGTGCCAGCAGTGGGGGGGTACTAGCCGACACCAGGGGAGAGACCCAGTACTTC

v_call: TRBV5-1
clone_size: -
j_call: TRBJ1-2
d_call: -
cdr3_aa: CASRTTANYGYTF
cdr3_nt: TGCGCCAGCAGAACGACGGCTAACTATGGCTACACCTTC

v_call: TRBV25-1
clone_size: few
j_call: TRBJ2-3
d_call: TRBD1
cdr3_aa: CASSVRTGRDTQYF
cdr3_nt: TGTGCCAGCAGTGTCAGGACAGGGAGGGATACGCAGTATTTT

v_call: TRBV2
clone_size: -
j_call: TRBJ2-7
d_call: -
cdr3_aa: CASSDGGISYEQYF
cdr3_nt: TGTGCCAGCAGTGACGGGGGAATCTCCTACGAGCAGTACTTC

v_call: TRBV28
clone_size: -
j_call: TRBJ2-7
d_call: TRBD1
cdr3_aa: CASSSRTGIYEQYF
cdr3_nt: TGTGCCAGCAGTTCTAGGACAGGGATTTACGAGCAGTACTTC

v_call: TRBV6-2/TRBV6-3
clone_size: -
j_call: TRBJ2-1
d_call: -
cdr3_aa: CASTSTPAHINIPDEQFF
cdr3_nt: TGTGCCAGCACGAGCACTCCCGCACATATCAACATCCCCGATGAGCAGTTCTTC

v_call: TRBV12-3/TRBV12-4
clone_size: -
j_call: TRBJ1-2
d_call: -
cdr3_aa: CASSSRQAGSGTNYGYTF
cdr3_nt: TGTGCCAGCAGTTCCAGACAGGCGGGGAGTGGGACTAACTATGGCTACACCTTC

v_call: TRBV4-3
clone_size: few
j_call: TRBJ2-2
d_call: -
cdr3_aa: CASSQERSGELFF
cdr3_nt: TGCGCCAGCAGCCAAGAGCGAAGCGGGGAGCTGTTTTTT

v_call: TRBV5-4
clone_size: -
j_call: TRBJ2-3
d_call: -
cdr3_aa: CASSPQGIADTQYF
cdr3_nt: TGTGCCAGCAGCCCCCAGGGGATCGCAGATACGCAGTATTTT

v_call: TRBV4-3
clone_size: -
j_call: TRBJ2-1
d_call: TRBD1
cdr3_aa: CASSQDLPMTGGNEQFF
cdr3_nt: TGCGCCAGCAGCCAAGATCTACCCATGACAGGGGGCAATGAGCAGTTCTTC

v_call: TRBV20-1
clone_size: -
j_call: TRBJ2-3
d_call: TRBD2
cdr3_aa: CSAREPSGSKTDTQYF
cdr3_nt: TGCAGTGCTAGGGAACCAAGCGGGAGTAAGACAGATACGCAGTATTTT

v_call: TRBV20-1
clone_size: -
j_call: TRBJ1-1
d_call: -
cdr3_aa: CSARGGSWNTEAFF
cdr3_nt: TGCAGTGCTAGGGGCGGGAGTTGGAACACTGAAGCTTTCTTT

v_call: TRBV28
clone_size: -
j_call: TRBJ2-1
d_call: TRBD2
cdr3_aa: CASSRKRDPYNEQFF
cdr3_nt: TGTGCCAGCAGTCGGAAGCGGGACCCTTACAATGAGCAGTTCTTC

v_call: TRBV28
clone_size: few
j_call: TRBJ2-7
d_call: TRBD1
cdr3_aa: CASSLGTGGQYF
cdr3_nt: TGTGCCAGCAGTTTAGGGACAGGAGGGCAGTACTTC

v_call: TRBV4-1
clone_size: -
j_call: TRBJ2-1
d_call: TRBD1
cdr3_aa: CASSQDPLLGQGGSYNEQFF
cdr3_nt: TGCGCCAGCAGCCAAGATCCCCTTCTTGGACAGGGCGGATCCTACAATGAGCAGTTCTTC

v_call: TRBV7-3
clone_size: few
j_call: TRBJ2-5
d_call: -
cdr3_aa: CASSPAGGRTQYF
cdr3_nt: TGTGCCAGCAGCCCTGCCGGGGGCCGGACCCAGTACTTC

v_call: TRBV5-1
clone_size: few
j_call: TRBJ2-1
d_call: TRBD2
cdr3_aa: CASATGGAYNEQFF
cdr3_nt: TGCGCCAGCGCTACGGGGGGGGCCTACAATGAGCAGTTCTTC

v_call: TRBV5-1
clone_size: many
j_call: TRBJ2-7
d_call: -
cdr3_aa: CASSLQGSYEQYF
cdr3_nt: TGTGCCAGCAGCTTACAGGGCTCCTACGAGCAGTACTTC

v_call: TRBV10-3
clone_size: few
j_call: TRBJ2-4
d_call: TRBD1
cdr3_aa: CAIGQGSDIQYF
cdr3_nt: TGTGCCATAGGACAGGGCTCAGACATTCAGTACTTC

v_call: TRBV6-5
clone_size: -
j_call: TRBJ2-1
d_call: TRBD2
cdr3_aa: CAGSYYGTSDNEQFF
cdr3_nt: TGTGCCGGCAGTTACTATGGGACTAGCGACAATGAGCAGTTCTTC